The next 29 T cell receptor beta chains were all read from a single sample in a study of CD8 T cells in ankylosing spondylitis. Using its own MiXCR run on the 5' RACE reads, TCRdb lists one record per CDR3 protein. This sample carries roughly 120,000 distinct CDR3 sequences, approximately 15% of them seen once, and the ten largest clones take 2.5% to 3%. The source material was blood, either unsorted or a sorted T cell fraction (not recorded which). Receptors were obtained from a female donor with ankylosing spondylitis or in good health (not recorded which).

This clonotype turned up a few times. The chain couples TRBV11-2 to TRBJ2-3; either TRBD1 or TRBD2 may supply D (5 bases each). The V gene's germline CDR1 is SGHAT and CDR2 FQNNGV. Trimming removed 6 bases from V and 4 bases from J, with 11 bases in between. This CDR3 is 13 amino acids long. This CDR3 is CASRRLGADTQYF. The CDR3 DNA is TGTGCCAGCAGAAGATTGGGGGCAGATACGCAGTATTTT.

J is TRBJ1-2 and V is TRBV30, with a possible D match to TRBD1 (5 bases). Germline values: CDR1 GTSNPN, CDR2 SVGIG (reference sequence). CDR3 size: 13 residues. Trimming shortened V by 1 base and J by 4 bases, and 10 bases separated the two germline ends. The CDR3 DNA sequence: TGTGCCTGGAGTGAAACCGGGGCCTATGGCTACACCTTC. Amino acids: CAWSETGAYGYTF. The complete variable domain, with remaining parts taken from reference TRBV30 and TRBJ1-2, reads SQTIHQWPATLVQPVGSPLSLECTVEGTSNPNLYWYRQAAGRGLQLLFYSVGIGQISSEVPQNLSASRPQDRQFILSSKKLLLSDSGFYLCAWSETGAYGYTFGSGTRLTVV.

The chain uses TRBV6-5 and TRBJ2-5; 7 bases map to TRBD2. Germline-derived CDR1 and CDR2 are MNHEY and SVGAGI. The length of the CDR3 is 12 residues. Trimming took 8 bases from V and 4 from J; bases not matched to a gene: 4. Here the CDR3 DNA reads TGTGCCAGCGGCGGGAGTAGAGAGACCCAGTACTTC. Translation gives CASGGSRETQYF.

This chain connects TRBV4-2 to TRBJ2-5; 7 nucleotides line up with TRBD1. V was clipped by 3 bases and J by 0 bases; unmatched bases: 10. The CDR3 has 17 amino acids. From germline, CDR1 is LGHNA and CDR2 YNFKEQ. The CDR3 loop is CASSQTTGIRDQETQYF. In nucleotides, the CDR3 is TGTGCCAGCAGCCAGACGACAGGGATTCGGGACCAAGAGACCCAGTACTTC.

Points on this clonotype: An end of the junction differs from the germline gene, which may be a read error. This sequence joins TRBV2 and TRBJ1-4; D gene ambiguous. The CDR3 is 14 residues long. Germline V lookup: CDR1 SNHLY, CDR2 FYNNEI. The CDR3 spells CTSSNGLNNEKLFF. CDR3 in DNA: TGTACCAGCAGCAACGGACTGAATAATGAAAAACTGTTTTTT.

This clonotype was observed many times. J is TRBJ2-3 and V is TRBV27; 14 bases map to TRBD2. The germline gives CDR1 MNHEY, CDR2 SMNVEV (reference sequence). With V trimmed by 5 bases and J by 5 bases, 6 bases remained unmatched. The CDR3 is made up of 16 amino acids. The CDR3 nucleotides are TGTGCCAGCAGTACCGGGACTAGCGGGGGTAGAGATACGCAGTATTTT. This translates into CASSTGTSGGRDTQYF.

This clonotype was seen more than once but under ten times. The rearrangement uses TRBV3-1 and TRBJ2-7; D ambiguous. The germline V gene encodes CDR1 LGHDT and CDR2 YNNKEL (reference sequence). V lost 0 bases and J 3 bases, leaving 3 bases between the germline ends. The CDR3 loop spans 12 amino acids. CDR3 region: CASSQENYEQYF. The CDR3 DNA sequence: TGTGCCAGCAGCCAAGAGAACTACGAGCAGTACTTC.

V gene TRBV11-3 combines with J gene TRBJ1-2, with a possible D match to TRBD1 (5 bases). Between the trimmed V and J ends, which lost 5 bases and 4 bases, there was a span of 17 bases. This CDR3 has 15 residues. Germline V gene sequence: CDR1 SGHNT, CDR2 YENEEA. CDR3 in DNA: TGTGCCAGCAGCCCAGACAGATCCCGGGCCTATGGCTACACCTTC. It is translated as CASSPDRSRAYGYTF.

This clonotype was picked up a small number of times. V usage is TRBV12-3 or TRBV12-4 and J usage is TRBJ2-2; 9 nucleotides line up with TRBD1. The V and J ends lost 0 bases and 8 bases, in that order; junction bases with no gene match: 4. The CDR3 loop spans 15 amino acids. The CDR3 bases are TGTGCCAGCAGTTTAGCAACAGGGGGCGCAGGGGAGCTGTTTTTT. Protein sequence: CASSLATGGAGELFF.

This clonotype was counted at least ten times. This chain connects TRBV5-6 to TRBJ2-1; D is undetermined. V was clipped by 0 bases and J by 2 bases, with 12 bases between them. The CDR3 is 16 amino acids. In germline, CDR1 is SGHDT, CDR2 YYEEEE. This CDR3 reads CASSLEVAATYNEQFF. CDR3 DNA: TGTGCCAGCAGCTTGGAGGTGGCGGCCACCTACAATGAGCAGTTCTTC.

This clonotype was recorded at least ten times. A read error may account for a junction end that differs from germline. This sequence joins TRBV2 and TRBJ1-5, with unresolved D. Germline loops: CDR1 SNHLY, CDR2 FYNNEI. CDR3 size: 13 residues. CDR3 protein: CASSEVGRQPQHF. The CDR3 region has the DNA TGTGCCAGCAGCGAAGTGGGGAGACAGCCCCAGCATTTT.

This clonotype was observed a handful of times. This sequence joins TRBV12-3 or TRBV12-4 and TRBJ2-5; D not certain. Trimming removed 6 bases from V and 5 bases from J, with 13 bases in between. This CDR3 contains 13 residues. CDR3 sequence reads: CASSLTGLETQYF. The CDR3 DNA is TGTGCCAGCAGCCTGACTGGTCTGGAGACCCAGTACTTC.

Here the CDR3 DNA reads TGTGCCAGCAGCCGGACAGGGGGCGCAGATACGCAGTATTTT. It yields the protein CASSRTGGADTQYF. The rearrangement links TRBV14 to TRBJ2-3; 11 positions agree with TRBD1. The germline gives CDR1 SGHDN, CDR2 FVKESK. The ends lost 4 bases at V and 4 bases at J; junction bases unmatched: 1. The CDR3 consists of 14 residues.

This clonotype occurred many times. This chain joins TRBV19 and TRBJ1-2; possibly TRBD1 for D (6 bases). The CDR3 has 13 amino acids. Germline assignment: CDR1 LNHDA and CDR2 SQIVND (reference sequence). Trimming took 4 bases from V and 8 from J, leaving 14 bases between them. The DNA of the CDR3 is TGTGCCAGTAGTAAGGTCCAGGGGTACGGCTACACCTTC. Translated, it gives CASSKVQGYGYTF.

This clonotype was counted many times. The CDR3 DNA follows: TGTGCCAGCACTCGGGGTTATGAAAAACTGTTTTTT. Translation gives CASTRGYEKLFF. V usage is TRBV6-2 or TRBV6-3 and J usage is TRBJ1-4, with D hard to call. The CDR3 sequence is 12 residues long. The V end was cut by 7 bases, the J end by 6 bases, with 9 bases between. The germline V gene has CDR1 MNHEY and CDR2 SVGEGT.

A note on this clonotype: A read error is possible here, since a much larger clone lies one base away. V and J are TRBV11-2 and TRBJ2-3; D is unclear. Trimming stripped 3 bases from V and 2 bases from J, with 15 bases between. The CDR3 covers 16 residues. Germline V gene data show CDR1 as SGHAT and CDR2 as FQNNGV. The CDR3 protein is CASSFLGVSTTDTQYF. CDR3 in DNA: TGTGCCAGCAGCTTTCTCGGCGTGAGTACCACAGATACGCAGTATTTT.

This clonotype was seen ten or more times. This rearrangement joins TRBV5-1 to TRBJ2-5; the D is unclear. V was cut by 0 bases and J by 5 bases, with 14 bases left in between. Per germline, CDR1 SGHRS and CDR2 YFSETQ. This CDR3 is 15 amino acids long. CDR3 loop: CASSLAGSPVETQYF. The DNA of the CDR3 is TGCGCCAGCAGCTTGGCTGGATCCCCGGTGGAGACCCAGTACTTC.

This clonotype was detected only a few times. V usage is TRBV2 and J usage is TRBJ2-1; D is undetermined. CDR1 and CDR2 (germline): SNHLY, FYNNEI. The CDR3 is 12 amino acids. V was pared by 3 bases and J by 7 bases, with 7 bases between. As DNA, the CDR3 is TGTGCCAGCAGTGAGTTGCGTAATGAGCAGTTCTTC. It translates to CASSELRNEQFF.

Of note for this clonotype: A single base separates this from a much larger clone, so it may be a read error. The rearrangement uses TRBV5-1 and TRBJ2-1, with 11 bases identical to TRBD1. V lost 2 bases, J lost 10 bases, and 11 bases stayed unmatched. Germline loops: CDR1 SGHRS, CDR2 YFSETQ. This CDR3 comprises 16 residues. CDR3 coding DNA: TGCGCCAGCAGCTTTGGTGAAGGACAGGGGGCAGGAGAGCAGTTCTTC. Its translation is CASSFGEGQGAGEQFF.

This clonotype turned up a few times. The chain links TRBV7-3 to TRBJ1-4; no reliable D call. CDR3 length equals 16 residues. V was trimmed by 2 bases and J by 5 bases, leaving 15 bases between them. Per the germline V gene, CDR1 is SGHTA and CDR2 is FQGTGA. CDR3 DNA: TGTGCCAGCAGCTTACCCCCTGAGGAATGCAATGAAAAACTGTTTTTT. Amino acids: CASSLPPEECNEKLFF.

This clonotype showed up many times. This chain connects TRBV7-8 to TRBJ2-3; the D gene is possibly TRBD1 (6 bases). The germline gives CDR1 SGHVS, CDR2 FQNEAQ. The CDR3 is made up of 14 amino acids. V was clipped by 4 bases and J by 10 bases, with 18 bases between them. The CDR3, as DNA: TGTGCCAGCAGCTCCTCCCGAATCGACAGGTCGCAGTATTTT. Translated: CASSSSRIDRSQYF.

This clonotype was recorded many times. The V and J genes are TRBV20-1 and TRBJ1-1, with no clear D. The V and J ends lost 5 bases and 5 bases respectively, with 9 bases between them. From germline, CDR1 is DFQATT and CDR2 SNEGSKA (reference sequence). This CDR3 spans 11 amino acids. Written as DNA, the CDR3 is TGCAGTGCTCAGTCAATGACTGAAGCTTTCTTT. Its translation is CSAQSMTEAFF.

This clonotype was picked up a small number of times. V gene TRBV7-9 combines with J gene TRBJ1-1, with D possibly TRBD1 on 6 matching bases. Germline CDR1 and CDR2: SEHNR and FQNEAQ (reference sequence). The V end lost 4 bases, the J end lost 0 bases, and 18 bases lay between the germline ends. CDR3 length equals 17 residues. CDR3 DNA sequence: TGTGCCAGCAGCTCCAGGGCACCGGACAGTTTGAACACTGAAGCTTTCTTT. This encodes CASSSRAPDSLNTEAFF.

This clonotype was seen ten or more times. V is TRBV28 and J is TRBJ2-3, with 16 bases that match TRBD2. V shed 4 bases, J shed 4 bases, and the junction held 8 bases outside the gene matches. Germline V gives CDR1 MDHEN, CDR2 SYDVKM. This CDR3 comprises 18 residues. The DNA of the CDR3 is TGTGCCAGCAGTTCGCCACCGGGACTAGCGGGGGGGCCAGATACGCAGTATTTT. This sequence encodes CASSSPPGLAGGPDTQYF.

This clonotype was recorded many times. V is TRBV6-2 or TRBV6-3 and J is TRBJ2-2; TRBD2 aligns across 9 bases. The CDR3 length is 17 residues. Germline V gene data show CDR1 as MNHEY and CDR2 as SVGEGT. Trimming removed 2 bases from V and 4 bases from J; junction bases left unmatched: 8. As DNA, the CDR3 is TGTGCCAGCAGTTACCATCGCGGGGGGGCCACCACCGGGGAGCTGTTTTTT. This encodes CASSYHRGGATTGELFF.

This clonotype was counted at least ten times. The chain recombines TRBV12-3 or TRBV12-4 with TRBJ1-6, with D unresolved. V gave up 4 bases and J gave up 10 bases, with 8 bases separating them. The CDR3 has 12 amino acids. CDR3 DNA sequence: TGTGCCAGCAGTTCGCAGGAATCACCCCTCCACTTT. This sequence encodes CASSSQESPLHF.

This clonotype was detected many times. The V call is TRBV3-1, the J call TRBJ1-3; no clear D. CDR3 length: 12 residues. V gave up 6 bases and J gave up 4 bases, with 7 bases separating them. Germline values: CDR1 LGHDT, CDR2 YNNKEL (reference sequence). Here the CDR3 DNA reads TGTGCCAGCAGAATGGCCGGAAACACCATATATTTT. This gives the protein CASRMAGNTIYF.

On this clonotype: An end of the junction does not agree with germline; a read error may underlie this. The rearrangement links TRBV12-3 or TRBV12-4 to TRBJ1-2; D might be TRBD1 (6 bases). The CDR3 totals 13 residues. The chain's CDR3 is CASSTGGPYGCTF. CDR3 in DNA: TGTGCCAGCAGCACCGGGGGGCCTTATGGCTGCACCTTC.

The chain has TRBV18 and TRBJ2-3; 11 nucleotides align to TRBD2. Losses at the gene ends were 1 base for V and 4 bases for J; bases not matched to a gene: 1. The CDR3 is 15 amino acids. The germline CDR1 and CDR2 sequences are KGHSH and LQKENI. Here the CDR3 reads CASSPLAGGPDTQYF. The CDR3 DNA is TGTGCCAGCTCACCACTAGCGGGAGGGCCAGATACGCAGTATTTT.